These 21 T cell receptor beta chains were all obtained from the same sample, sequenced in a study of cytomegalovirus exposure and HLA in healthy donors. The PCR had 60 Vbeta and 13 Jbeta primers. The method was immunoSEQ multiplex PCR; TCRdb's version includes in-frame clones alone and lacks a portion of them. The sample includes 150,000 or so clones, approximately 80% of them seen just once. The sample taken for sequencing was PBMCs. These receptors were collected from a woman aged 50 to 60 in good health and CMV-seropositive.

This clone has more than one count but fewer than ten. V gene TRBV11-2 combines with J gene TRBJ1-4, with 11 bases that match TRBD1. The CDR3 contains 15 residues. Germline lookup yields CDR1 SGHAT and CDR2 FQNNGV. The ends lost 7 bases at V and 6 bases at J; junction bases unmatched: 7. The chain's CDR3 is CASTFGQGAYEKLFF. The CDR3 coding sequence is TGTGCCAGCACCTTTGGACAGGGGGCGTATGAAAAACTGTTTTTT.

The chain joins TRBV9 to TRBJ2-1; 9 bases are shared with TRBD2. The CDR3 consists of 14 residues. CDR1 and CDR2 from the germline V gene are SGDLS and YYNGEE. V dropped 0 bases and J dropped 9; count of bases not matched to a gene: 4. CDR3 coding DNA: TGTGCCAGCAGCGTAGGGCTAGCGGGACGTGAGCAGTTCTTC. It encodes CASSVGLAGREQFF.

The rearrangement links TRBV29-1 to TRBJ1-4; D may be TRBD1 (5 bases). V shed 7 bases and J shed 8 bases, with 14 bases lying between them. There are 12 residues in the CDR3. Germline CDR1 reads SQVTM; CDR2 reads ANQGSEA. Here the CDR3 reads CSALGGEEKLFF. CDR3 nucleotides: TGCAGCGCCCTCGGGGGGGAGGAAAAACTGTTTTTT.

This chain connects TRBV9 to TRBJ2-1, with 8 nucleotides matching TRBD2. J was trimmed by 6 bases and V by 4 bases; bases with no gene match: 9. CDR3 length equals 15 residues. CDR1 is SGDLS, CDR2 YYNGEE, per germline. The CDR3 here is CASSKYGGAGNEQFF. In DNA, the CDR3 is TGTGCCAGCAGCAAATACGGGGGGGCAGGCAATGAGCAGTTCTTC.

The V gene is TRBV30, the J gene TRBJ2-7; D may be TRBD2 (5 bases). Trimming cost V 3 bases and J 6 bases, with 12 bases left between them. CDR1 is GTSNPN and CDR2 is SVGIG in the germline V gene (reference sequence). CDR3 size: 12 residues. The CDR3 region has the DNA TGTGCCTGGAGGCCGGGGTGGGGCGAGCAGTACTTC. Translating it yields CAWRPGWGEQYF.

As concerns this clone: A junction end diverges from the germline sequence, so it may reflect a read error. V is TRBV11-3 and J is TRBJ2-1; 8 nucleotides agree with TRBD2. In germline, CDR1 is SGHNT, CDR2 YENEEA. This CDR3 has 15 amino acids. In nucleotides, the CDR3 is TGTGCCAGCAGCGTAGAGAGCGGGAGCTTCAATGAGCAGTTCTTC. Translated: CASSVESGSFNEQFF.

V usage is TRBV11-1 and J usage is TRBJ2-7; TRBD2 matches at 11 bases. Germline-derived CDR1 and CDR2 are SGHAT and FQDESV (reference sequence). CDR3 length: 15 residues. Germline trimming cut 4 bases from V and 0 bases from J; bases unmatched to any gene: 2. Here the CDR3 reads CASSSGLAASYEQYF. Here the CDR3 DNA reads TGTGCCAGCAGCTCGGGACTAGCGGCCTCCTACGAGCAGTACTTC.

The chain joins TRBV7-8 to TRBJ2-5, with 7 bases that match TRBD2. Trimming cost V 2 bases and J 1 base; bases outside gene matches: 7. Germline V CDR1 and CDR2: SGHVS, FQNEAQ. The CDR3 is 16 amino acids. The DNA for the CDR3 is TGTGCCAGCAGCTTATCTAGCGGCCTGTCCCAAGAGACCCAGTACTTC. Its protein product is CASSLSSGLSQETQYF.

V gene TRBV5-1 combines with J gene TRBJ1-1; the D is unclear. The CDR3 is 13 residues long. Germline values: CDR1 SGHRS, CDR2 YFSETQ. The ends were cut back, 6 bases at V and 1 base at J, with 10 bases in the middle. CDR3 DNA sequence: TGCGCCAGCACCTACACAGCGAACACTGAAGCTTTCTTT. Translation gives CASTYTANTEAFF.

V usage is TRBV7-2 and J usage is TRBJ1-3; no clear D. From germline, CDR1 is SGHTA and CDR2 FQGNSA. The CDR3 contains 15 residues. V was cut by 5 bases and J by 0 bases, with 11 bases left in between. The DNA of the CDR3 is TGTGCCAGCAGCCCTCAAATCGGCTCTGGAAACACCATATATTTT. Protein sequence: CASSPQIGSGNTIYF.

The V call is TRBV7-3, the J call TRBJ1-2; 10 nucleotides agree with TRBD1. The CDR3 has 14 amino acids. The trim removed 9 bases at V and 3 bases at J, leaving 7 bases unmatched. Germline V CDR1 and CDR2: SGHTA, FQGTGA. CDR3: CARGGTGEDYGYTF. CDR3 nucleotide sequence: TGTGCCAGGGGCGGGACAGGGGAGGACTATGGCTACACCTTC.

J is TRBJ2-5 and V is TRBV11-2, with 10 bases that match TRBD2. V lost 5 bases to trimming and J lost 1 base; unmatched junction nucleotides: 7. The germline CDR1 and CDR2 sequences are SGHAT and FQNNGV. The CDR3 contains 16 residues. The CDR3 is CASSIRLAGFQETQYF. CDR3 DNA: TGTGCCAGCAGCATCCGACTAGCGGGTTTCCAAGAGACCCAGTACTTC.

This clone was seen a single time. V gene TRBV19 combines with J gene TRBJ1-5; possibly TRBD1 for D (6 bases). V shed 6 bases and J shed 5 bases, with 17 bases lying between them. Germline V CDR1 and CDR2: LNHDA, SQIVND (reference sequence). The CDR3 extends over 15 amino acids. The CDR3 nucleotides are TGTGCCAGTAGCGGCCCGGGGGGGCCGGATCAGCCCCAGCATTTT. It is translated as CASSGPGGPDQPQHF. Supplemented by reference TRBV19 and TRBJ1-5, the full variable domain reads DGGITQSPKYLFRKEGQNVTLSCEQNLNHDAMYWYRQDPGQGLRLIYYSQIVNDFQKGDIAEGYSVSREKKESFPLTVTSAQKNPTAFYLCASSGPGGPDQPQHFGDGTRLSIL.

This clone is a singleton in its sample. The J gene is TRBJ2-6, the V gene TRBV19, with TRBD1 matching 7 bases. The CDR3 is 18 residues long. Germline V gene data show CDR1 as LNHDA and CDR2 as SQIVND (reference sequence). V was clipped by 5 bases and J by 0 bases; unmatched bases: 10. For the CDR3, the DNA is TGTGCCAGTAGTTCGCCGGGACAGACCATCTCTGGGGCCAACGTCCTGACTTTC. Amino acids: CASSSPGQTISGANVLTF.

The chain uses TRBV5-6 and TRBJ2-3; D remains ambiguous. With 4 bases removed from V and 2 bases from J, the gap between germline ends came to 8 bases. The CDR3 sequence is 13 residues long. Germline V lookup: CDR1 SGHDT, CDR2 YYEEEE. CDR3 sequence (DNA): TGTGCCAGCAGCAACACATTCACAGATACGCAGTATTTT. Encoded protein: CASSNTFTDTQYF.

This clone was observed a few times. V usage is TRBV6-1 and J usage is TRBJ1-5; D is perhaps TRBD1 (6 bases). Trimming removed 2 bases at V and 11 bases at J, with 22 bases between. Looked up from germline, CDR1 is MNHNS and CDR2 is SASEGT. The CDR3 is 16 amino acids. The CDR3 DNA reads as TGTGCCAGCAGTGAATCGGGGGGCTCCTTCTGGCGGTCCCAGCATTTT. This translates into CASSESGGSFWRSQHF.

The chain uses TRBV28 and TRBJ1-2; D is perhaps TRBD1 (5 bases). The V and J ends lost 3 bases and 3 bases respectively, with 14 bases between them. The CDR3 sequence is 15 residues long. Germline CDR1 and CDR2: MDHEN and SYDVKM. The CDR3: CASSFGGEGYYGYTF. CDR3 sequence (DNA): TGTGCCAGCAGTTTTGGAGGGGAGGGGTACTATGGCTACACCTTC.

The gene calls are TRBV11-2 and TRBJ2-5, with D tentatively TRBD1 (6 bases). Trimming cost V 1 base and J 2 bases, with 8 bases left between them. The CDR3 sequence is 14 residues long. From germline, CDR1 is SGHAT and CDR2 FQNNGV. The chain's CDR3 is CASSLGGPQETQYF. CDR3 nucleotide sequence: TGTGCCAGCAGCTTAGGGGGGCCGCAAGAGACCCAGTACTTC.

The CDR3 spells CASSIAREEKLFF. CDR3 sequence (DNA): TGTGCCAGTAGTATAGCTCGGGAGGAAAAACTGTTTTTT. This chain links TRBV19 with TRBJ1-4, with D uncertain. The V gene lost 1 base and the J gene lost 8 bases, with 8 bases spanning the gap. From germline, CDR1 is LNHDA and CDR2 SQIVND (reference sequence). This CDR3 is 13 amino acids long.

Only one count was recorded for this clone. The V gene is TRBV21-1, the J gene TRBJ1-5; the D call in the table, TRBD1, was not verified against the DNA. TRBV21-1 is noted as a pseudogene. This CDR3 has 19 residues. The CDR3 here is CASSKGRGLTGDSNQPQHF. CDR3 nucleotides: TGTGCCAGCAGCAAAGGGCGGGGCCTTACAGGGGATAGCAATCAGCCCCAGCATTTT.

CDR3 protein: CASSFQGRGYTF. CDR3 DNA sequence: TGCGCCAGCAGCTTCCAGGGCCGTGGCTACACCTTC. This chain connects TRBV5-1 to TRBJ1-2, with D perhaps matching TRBD1 (5 bases). From germline, CDR1 is SGHRS and CDR2 YFSETQ. V was pared by 2 bases and J by 7 bases, with 9 bases between. This CDR3 is built from 12 residues.